What follows are 17 T cell receptor beta chains derived from one specimen sequenced in a study of regulatory T cells in long-lasting Graves disease. Time point noted: newly diagnosed GD, antithyroid drugs for less than 3 months. PBMC-derived RNA was used for the TCR library. To make TCR beta libraries, researchers used iRepertoire HTBI primers and Arm-PCR of CDR3 regions. TCRdb recomputed calls from the multiplex PCR reads with MiXCR, one row per CDR3 protein. Of approximately 270,000 distinct CDR3 sequences listed, roughly 18% were seen once; the top ten hold around 15%. A further study also used this sample, focusing on T cells in Graves' hyperthyroidism and ophthalmopathy.

The material sequenced was peripheral blood mononuclear cells (PBMCs), taken at new diagnosis, from a patient treated with antithyroid drugs. The origin of the receptors is a woman aged 25 to 39 with Graves disease.

This clonotype was found many times. The chain has TRBV12-3 or TRBV12-4 and TRBJ1-1; 7 positions match TRBD1. The length of the CDR3 is 14 residues. V lost 5 bases, J lost 6 bases, and 9 bases stayed unmatched. In DNA, the CDR3 is TGTGCCAGCAGTCCCACGGACAGGCAGGCTGAAGCTTTCTTT. This encodes CASSPTDRQAEAFF.

In regard to this clonotype: With a much larger clone just one base away, this may be a read error. J is TRBJ2-1 and V is TRBV3-1; 7 nucleotides align to TRBD1. Germline V gives CDR1 LGHDT, CDR2 YNNKEL (reference sequence). The CDR3 runs to 15 residues. V was pared by 5 bases and J by 6 bases, with 10 bases of the junction left unmatched. The CDR3 is CASSSETGIGNEQFF. Here the CDR3 DNA reads TGTGCCAGCAGCTCGGAGACAGGGATTGGCAATGAGCAGTTCTTC.

This clonotype has a count of ten or more. This sequence joins TRBV2 and TRBJ2-1, with D unclear. This CDR3 contains 13 residues. With 8 bases removed from V and 0 bases from J, the gap between germline ends came to 8 bases. Germline V gene lookup returns CDR1 SNHLY and CDR2 FYNNEI. CDR3 bases: TGTGCCAGCGCGGTGAGCTCCTACAATGAGCAGTTCTTC. As protein: CASAVSSYNEQFF.

This clonotype showed up many times. This rearrangement joins TRBV12-3 or TRBV12-4 to TRBJ1-5; D might be TRBD1 (5 bases). V lost 6 bases and J 6 bases, leaving 12 bases between the germline ends. CDR3 length equals 13 residues. The CDR3 here is CASSRQKVQPQHF. CDR3 coding DNA: TGTGCCAGCAGCCGACAGAAAGTTCAGCCCCAGCATTTT.

This clonotype came up many times. J is TRBJ2-1 and V is TRBV18, with a weak D call TRBD2 (7 bases). Per germline, CDR1 KGHSH and CDR2 LQKENI. The V and J ends lost 0 bases and 7 bases respectively, with 16 bases between them. This CDR3 is 16 amino acids long. This CDR3 is CASSPPSGGPVNEQFF. The CDR3 DNA sequence: TGTGCCAGCTCACCACCCTCCGGGGGGCCAGTTAATGAGCAGTTCTTC. Full variable domain (remainder filled in from reference TRBV18 and TRBJ2-1): NAGVMQNPRHLVRRRGQEARLRCSPMKGHSHVYWYRQLPEEGLKFMVYLQKENIIDESGMPKERFSAEFPKEGPSILRIQQVVRGDSAAYFCASSPPSGGPVNEQFFGPGTRLTVL.

This clonotype was counted many times. This sequence joins TRBV5-1 and TRBJ1-4; TRBD1 matches 11 bases. Germline CDR1 and CDR2: SGHRS and YFSETQ. CDR3 size: 15 residues. Trimming removed 4 bases from V and 8 bases from J; junction bases left unmatched: 7. CDR3: CASSRGQGAWEKLFF. The CDR3 nucleotides read TGCGCCAGCAGCCGAGGACAGGGGGCCTGGGAAAAACTGTTTTTT.

This clonotype turned up a few times. A much larger clone differs by one base, so this may be a read error. The chain combines TRBV7-2 with TRBJ1-4, with TRBD1 matching 7 bases. The trim removed 1 base at V and 8 bases at J, leaving 10 bases unmatched. The CDR3 extends over 16 amino acids. Per the germline V gene, CDR1 is SGHTA and CDR2 is FQGNSA. Here the CDR3 reads CASSLEGAAGREKLFF. In DNA, the CDR3 is TGTGCCAGCAGCTTAGAGGGGGCGGCAGGGAGAGAAAAACTGTTTTTT.

J is TRBJ2-1 and V is TRBV7-9; TRBD2 matches 8 bases. Germline lookup yields CDR1 SEHNR and CDR2 FQNEAQ (reference sequence). The junction had 9 bases not matched to a gene; V was cut back by 1 base and J by 10 bases. The CDR3 length is 15 residues. The CDR3 sequence: CASSLEVAGRREQFF. The DNA of the CDR3 is TGTGCCAGCAGCTTAGAGGTAGCGGGGAGGCGGGAGCAGTTCTTC.

This clonotype has at least ten counts. This chain joins TRBV6-2 or TRBV6-3 and TRBJ1-5; D uncertain. V was pared by 0 bases and J by 5 bases, with 5 bases between. CDR3 length equals 13 residues. Germline assignment: CDR1 MNHEY and CDR2 SVGEGT. DNA of the CDR3: TGTGCCAGCAGTTACTCGGAAGATCAGCCCCAGCATTTT. The encoded protein is CASSYSEDQPQHF.

This clonotype was detected many times. The J gene is TRBJ1-6, the V gene TRBV12-3 or TRBV12-4, with D possibly matching TRBD1 (6 bases). V was clipped by 7 bases and J by 10 bases, with 14 bases between them. The CDR3 covers 13 residues. Here the CDR3 reads CASNPGGRSPLHF. The CDR3 bases are TGTGCCAGCAACCCTGGGGGGCGATCACCCCTCCACTTT.

The table lists this clonotype with a count of one. The rearrangement uses TRBV12-3 or TRBV12-4 and TRBJ2-3, with D maybe TRBD2 (7 bases). Trimming removed 8 bases from V and 1 base from J, with 19 bases in between. The CDR3 runs 16 residues. The CDR3: CASRMRGGDGTDTQYF. CDR3 DNA sequence: TGTGCCAGCCGGATGAGGGGGGGGGACGGCACAGATACGCAGTATTTT.

This clonotype was recorded many times. This chain uses TRBV12-3 or TRBV12-4 with TRBJ1-4; D is undetermined. The CDR3 spans 11 residues. The V gene lost 2 bases and the J gene lost 7 bases, with 2 bases spanning the gap. CDR3: CASSLSEKLFF. CDR3 nucleotides: TGTGCCAGCAGTTTAAGTGAAAAACTGTTTTTT.

This clonotype was seen ten or more times. The rearrangement joins TRBV6-1 to TRBJ2-2; D unresolved. In germline, CDR1 is MNHNS, CDR2 SASEGT. The CDR3 spans 11 residues. The V gene lost 6 bases and the J gene lost 1 base, with 0 bases spanning the gap. The CDR3 sequence is CASRNTGELFF. The DNA for the CDR3 is TGTGCCAGCAGGAACACCGGGGAGCTGTTTTTT.

This clonotype showed up many times. The chain joins TRBV20-1 to TRBJ1-2; possibly TRBD1 for D (6 bases). CDR1 is DFQATT, CDR2 SNEGSKA, per germline (reference sequence). This CDR3 contains 11 residues. DNA of the CDR3: TGCAGAGGGGGGGGCGATTATGGCTACACCTTC. This gives the protein CRGGGDYGYTF.

The J gene is TRBJ2-7, the V gene TRBV3-1; 8 bases are a match to TRBD2. J lost 2 bases, V lost 2 bases, and 8 bases had no gene match. CDR3 length: 16 amino acids. The germline V gene encodes CDR1 LGHDT and CDR2 YNNKEL (reference sequence). CDR3 sequence: CASSQTALAEPYEQYF. The DNA for the CDR3 is TGTGCCAGCAGCCAAACCGCACTAGCGGAGCCCTACGAGCAGTACTTC.

Many counts were recorded for this clonotype. This rearrangement joins TRBV7-2 to TRBJ2-1; 8 bases are a match to TRBD1. Germline CDR1 and CDR2: SGHTA and FQGNSA. CDR3 length equals 13 residues. The J segment lost 13 bases and the V segment lost 5 bases, leaving 10 bases of the junction unmatched. In DNA form, the CDR3 reads TGTGCCAGCAGCCTCACGCCTACAGGGGGACAGTTCTTC. This gives the protein CASSLTPTGGQFF.

The chain has TRBV4-1 and TRBJ1-2, with 10 bases matching TRBD1. The junction had 13 bases not matched to a gene; V was cut back by 3 bases and J by 0 bases. Germline lookup yields CDR1 MGHRA and CDR2 YSYEKL. The CDR3 loop spans 19 amino acids. The CDR3 DNA sequence: TGCGCCAGCAGCCATCGGAGGACAGGGGGGGGGGGAGCTAACTATGGCTACACCTTC. This gives the protein CASSHRRTGGGGANYGYTF.